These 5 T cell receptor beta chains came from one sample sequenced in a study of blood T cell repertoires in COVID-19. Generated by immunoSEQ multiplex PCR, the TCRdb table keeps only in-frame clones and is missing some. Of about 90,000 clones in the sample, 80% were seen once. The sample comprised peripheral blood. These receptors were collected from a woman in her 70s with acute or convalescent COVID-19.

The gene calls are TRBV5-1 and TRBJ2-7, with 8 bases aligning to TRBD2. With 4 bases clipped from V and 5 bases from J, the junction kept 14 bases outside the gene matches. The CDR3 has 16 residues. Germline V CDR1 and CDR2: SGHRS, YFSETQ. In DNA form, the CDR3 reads TGCGCCAGCAGCCTAGTCGGGACTAGTGTCCGGGACGAGCAGTACTTC. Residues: CASSLVGTSVRDEQYF.

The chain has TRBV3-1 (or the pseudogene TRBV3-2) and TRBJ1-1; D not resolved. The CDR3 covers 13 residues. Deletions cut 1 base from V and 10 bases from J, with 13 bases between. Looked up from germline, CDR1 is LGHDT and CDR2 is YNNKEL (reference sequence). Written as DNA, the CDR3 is TGTGCCAGCAGCCAAGGCCTTCAAATTAGAGCTTTCTTT. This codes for CASSQGLQIRAFF.

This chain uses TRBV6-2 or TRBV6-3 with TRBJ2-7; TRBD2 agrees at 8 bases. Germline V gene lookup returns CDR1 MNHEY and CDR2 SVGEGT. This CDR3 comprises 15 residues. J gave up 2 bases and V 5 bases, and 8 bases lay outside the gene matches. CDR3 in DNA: TGTGCCAGCAGTCCCGGACTAGCCGTTGCCTACGAGCAGTACTTC. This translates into CASSPGLAVAYEQYF.

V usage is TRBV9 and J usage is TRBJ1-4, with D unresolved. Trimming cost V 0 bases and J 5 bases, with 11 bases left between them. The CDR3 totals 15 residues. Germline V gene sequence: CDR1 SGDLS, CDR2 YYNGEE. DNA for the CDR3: TGTGCCAGCAGCGTAGGGACTGTCCAGAATGAAAAACTGTTTTTT. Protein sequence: CASSVGTVQNEKLFF.

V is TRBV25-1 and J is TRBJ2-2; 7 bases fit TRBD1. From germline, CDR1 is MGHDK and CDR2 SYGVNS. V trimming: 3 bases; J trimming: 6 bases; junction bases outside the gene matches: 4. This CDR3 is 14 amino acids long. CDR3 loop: CASSENRGPGELFF. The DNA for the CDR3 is TGTGCCAGCAGTGAGAACAGGGGACCCGGGGAGCTGTTTTTT.